This record concerns one T cell receptor (beta chain) sequence. Its antigen is not identified. This CDR3 is 14 amino acids long. Germline V gene sequence: CDR1 SNHLY, CDR2 FYNNEI. The junction had 6 bases not matched to a gene; V was cut back by 9 bases and J by 4 bases. This entry belongs to a study of shared clonotypes between healthy human individuals. Study in general: There were three CD4 naive, three CD4 memory, two CD8 naive and one CD8 memory plates per donor.

Whole-study results and caveats: The study sampled only blood, and tissue repertoires likely differ.

Here immunoSEQ multiplex PCR was the method, and the copy in TCRdb shows in-frame clones only, minus some. The table shows over a million clones, with around 95% occurring only once. The sequencing input was naive CD4+ T cells sorted from blood. Indicated subset: CD45RA+ positively selected. The V call is TRBV2, the J call TRBJ2-2; 9 positions agree with TRBD1. The source of this sequence is a man aged 25 to 40 in good health. The CDR3 reads CARGQGLGTGELFF. CDR3 sequence (DNA): TGTGCCAGAGGACAGGGGCTTGGCACCGGGGAGCTGTTTTTT.